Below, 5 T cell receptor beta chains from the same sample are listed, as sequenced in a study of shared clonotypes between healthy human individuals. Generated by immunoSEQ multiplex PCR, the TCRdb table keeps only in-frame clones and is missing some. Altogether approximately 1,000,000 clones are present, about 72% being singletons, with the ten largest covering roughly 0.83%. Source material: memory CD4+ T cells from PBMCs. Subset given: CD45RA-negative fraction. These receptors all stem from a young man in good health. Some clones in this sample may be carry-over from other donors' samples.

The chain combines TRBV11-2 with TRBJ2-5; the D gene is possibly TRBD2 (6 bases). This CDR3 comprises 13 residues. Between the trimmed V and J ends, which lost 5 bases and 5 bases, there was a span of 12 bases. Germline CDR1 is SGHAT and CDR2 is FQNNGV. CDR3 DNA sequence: TGTGCCAGCAGCACCGGGACTCAGGAGACCCAGTACTTC. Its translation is CASSTGTQETQYF.

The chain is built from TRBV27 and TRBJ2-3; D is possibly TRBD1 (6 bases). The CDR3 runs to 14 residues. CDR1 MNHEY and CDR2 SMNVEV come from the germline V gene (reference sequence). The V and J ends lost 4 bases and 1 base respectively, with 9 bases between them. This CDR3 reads CASSSPGGTDTQYF. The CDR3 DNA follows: TGTGCCAGCAGTTCCCCAGGGGGCACAGATACGCAGTATTTT.

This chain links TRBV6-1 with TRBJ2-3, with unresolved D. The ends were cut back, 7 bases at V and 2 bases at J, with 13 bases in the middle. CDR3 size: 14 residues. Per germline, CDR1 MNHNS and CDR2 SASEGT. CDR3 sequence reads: CASTERRNTDTQYF. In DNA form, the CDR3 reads TGTGCCAGCACCGAAAGACGGAACACAGATACGCAGTATTTT.

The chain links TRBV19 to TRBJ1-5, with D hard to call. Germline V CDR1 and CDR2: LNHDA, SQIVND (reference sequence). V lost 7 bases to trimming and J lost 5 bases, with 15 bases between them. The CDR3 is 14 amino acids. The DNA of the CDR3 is TGTGCCAGTACACCGGGGAGGGTGGATCAGCCCCAGCATTTT. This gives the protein CASTPGRVDQPQHF. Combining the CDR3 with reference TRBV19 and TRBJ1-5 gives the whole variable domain DGGITQSPKYLFRKEGQNVTLSCEQNLNHDAMYWYRQDPGQGLRLIYYSQIVNDFQKGDIAEGYSVSREKKESFPLTVTSAQKNPTAFYLCASTPGRVDQPQHFGDGTRLSIL.

The CDR3 region is CASSLTQGVNIQYF. CDR3 coding DNA: TGTGCCAGCAGCCTAACTCAGGGTGTGAACATTCAGTACTTC. The chain has TRBV11-2 and TRBJ2-4; D is perhaps TRBD1 (5 bases). Deletions cut 5 bases from V and 7 bases from J, with 15 bases between. Germline loops: CDR1 SGHAT, CDR2 FQNNGV. The CDR3 has 14 residues.